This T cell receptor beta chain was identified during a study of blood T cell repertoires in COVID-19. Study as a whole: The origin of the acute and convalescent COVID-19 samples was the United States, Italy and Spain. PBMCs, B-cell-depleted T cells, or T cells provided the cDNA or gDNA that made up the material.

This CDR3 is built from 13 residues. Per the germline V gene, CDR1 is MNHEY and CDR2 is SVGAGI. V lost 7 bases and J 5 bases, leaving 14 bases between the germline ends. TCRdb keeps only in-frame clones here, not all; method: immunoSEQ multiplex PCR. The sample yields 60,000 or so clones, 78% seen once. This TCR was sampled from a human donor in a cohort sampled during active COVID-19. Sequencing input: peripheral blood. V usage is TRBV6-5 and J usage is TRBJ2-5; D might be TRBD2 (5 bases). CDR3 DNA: TGTGCCAGCACCAAACTAGTTGCGGAGACCCAGTACTTC. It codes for CASTKLVAETQYF.